Each of the 11 T cell receptor beta chains below was sequenced from the same sample in a study of cytomegalovirus exposure and HLA in healthy donors. Amplification used 60 Vbeta primers and 13 Jbeta primers. TCRdb keeps only in-frame clones here, not all; method: immunoSEQ multiplex PCR. The sample includes 180,000 or so clones, under 85% seen only once; the top ten take 2% to 2.5%. The sample taken for sequencing was PBMCs. Receptors were obtained from a human donor in good health.

The rearrangement links TRBV9 to TRBJ2-4, with D unclear. The V gene's germline CDR1 is SGDLS and CDR2 YYNGEE. The V gene lost 0 bases and the J gene lost 9 bases, with 13 bases spanning the gap. This CDR3 has 14 amino acids. The CDR3 here is CASSVDPFTGIQYF. CDR3 nucleotide sequence: TGTGCCAGCAGCGTAGACCCCTTCACTGGCATTCAGTACTTC.

The sample holds a few counts of this clone. DNA of the CDR3: TGTGCCAGCAGCTTAGCGGTCGGTCTTGTCACTGAAGCTTTCTTT. Translated: CASSLAVGLVTEAFF. The V gene is TRBV7-9, the J gene TRBJ1-1; D unresolved. CDR1 is SEHNR, CDR2 FQNEAQ, per germline (reference sequence). This CDR3 is 15 amino acids long. V shed 0 bases and J shed 4 bases, with 12 bases lying between them.

The chain carries TRBV7-9 and TRBJ1-2, with D perhaps TRBD1 (5 bases). V was clipped by 2 bases and J by 6 bases, with 13 bases between them. CDR1 is SEHNR, CDR2 FQNEAQ, per germline (reference sequence). This CDR3 has 14 residues. The CDR3 here is CASSLKQVRDGYTF. The CDR3, as DNA: TGTGCCAGCAGCTTAAAACAGGTTAGGGATGGCTACACCTTC.

This chain links TRBV12-5 with TRBJ2-3; weak D call: TRBD2 (6 bases). The length of the CDR3 is 14 residues. V was cut by 4 bases and J by 3 bases, with 11 bases left in between. Per germline, CDR1 LGHNT and CDR2 FRNRAP. The CDR3: CASGSGLRTDTQYF. The CDR3 coding sequence is TGTGCTAGTGGTTCGGGACTTCGGACAGATACGCAGTATTTT.

The sample holds a few counts of this clone. The V and J genes are TRBV7-2 and TRBJ1-5; 8 bases match TRBD1. This CDR3 spans 15 amino acids. Germline CDR1 reads SGHTA; CDR2 reads FQGNSA. The V gene end was trimmed by 1 base and the J gene end by 7 bases; junction bases not matched to a gene: 6. The CDR3 region is CASSLDGTGRQPQHF. DNA for the CDR3: TGTGCCAGCAGCTTAGATGGGACAGGTAGACAGCCCCAGCATTTT.

This rearrangement joins TRBV18 to TRBJ2-3; the D gene is possibly TRBD1 (5 bases). This CDR3 comprises 13 residues. CDR1 is KGHSH and CDR2 is LQKENI in the germline V gene. Trimming took off 3 bases at V and 4 bases at J, with 8 bases between the two ends. CDR3 nucleotides: TGTGCCAGCTCACCCCAGGGTCCAGATACGCAGTATTTT. This codes for CASSPQGPDTQYF.

This chain uses TRBV19 with TRBJ1-6, with TRBD1 identical over 9 bases. After removal of 6 bases from V and 8 bases from J, the junction contained 5 bases not matched to a gene. CDR3 size: 14 residues. Looked up from germline, CDR1 is LNHDA and CDR2 is SQIVND (reference sequence). CDR3 sequence reads: CASSLQGAHSPLHF. The CDR3 nucleotides are TGTGCCAGTAGCCTACAGGGGGCACATTCACCCCTCCACTTT.

This chain connects TRBV29-1 to TRBJ1-2, with TRBD1 identical over 7 bases. The CDR3 consists of 12 residues. The germline gives CDR1 SQVTM, CDR2 ANQGSEA. The J segment lost 8 bases and the V segment lost 3 bases, leaving 6 bases of the junction unmatched. CDR3 amino acids: CSVEVSGGGYTF. In nucleotides, the CDR3 is TGCAGCGTTGAGGTCTCAGGGGGAGGCTACACCTTC.

The chain has TRBV5-4 and TRBJ2-5; 8 positions agree with TRBD2. The J call may be in error: the DNA end matches TRBJ2-7 better. Germline CDR1 is SGHNT and CDR2 is YYREEE (reference sequence). The CDR3 is made up of 13 amino acids. The CDR3 reads CASSDGTSYEQYF. As DNA, the CDR3 is TGTGCCAGCAGCGACGGGACTAGCTACGAGCAGTACTTC.

The rearrangement links TRBV18 to TRBJ2-3; 9 nucleotides match TRBD1. The CDR3 spans 16 residues. Unmatched junction bases numbered 12, after V lost 4 bases and J lost 7 bases. CDR1 and CDR2 from the germline V gene are KGHSH and LQKENI. As DNA, the CDR3 is TGTGCCAGCTCACGAGCCGGGACAGGGAATGGTAATACGCAGTATTTT. As protein: CASSRAGTGNGNTQYF.

This clone was seen more than once but under ten times. This chain joins TRBV20-1 and TRBJ1-1; tentatively, D is TRBD1 (5 bases). The germline gives CDR1 DFQATT, CDR2 SNEGSKA (reference sequence). Trimming cost V 5 bases and J 7 bases, with 11 bases left between them. The CDR3 runs 11 residues. DNA of the CDR3: TGCAGTGCTGCATGGGGCGGTGAAGCTTTCTTT. Translation: CSAAWGGEAFF.